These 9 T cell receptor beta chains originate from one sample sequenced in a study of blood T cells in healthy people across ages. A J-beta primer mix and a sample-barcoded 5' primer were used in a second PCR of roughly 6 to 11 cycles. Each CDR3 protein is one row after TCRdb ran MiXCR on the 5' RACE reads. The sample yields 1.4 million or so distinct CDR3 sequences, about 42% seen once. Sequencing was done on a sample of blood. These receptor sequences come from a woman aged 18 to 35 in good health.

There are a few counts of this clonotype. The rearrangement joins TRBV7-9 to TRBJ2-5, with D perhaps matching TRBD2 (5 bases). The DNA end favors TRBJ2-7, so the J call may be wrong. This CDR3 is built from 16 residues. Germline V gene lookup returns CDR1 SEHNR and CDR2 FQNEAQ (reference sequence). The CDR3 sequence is CASSSTDLGRGYEQYF. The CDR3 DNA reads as TGTGCCAGCAGCTCGACCGACTTGGGTCGAGGGTACGAGCAGTACTTC.

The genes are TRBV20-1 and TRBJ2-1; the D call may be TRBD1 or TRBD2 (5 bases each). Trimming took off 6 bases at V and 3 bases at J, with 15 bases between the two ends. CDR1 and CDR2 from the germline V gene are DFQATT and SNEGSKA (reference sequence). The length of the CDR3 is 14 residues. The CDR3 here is CSARDPRIYNEQFF. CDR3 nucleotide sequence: TGCAGTGCACGGGACCCACGGATCTACAATGAGCAGTTCTTC.

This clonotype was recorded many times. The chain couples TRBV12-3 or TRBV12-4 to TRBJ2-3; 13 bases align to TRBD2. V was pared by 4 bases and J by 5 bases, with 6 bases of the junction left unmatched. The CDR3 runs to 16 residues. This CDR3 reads CASSSGTSGIRDTQYF. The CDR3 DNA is TGTGCCAGCAGTTCCGGGACTAGCGGGATCAGAGATACGCAGTATTTT.

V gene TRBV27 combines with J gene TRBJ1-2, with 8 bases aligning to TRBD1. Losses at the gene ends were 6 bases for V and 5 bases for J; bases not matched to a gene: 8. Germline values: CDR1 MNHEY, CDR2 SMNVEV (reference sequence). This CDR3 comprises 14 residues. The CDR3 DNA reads TGTGCCAGCAGCTACGACAGGGGAGGGTATGGCTACACCTTC. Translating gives CASSYDRGGYGYTF.

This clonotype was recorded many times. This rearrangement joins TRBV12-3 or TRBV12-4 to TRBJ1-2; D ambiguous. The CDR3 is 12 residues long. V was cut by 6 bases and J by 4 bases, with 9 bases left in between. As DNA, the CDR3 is TGTGCCAGCAGCCCCAGGAGCTATGGCTACACCTTC. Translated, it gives CASSPRSYGYTF.

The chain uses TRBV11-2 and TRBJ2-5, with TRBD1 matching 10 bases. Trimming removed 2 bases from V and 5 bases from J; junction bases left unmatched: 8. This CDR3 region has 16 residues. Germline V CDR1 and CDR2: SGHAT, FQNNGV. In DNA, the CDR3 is TGTGCCAGCAGCTTACTGACAGGGGGCGATTTGGAGACCCAGTACTTC. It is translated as CASSLLTGGDLETQYF. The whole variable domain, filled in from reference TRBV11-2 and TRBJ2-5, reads EAGVAQSPRYKIIEKRQSVAFWCNPISGHATLYWYQQILGQGPKLLIQFQNNGVVDDSQLPKDRFSAERLKGVDSTLKIQPAKLEDSAVYLCASSLLTGGDLETQYFGPGTRLLVL.

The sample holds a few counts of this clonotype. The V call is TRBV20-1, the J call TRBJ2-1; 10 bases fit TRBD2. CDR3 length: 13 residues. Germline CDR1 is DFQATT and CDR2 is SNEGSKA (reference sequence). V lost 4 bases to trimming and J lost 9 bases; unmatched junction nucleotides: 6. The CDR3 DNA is TGCAGTGCTACTGGGACTAGCGAGGGTGAGCAGTTCTTC. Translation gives CSATGTSEGEQFF.

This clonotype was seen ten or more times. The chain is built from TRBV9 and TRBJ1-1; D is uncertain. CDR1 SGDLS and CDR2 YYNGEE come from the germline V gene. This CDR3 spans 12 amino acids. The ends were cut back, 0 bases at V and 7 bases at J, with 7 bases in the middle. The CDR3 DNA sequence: TGTGCCAGCAGCGTAGACGGTAGTGAAGCTTTCTTT. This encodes CASSVDGSEAFF.

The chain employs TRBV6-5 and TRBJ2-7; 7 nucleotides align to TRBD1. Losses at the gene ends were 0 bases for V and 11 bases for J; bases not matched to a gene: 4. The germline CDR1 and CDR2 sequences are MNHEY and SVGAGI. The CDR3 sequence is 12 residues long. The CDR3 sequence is CASSYSRTGEYF. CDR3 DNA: TGTGCCAGCAGTTACTCGAGAACAGGGGAGTACTTC.